This T cell receptor beta chain was observed in a study of cytomegalovirus exposure and HLA in healthy donors. Overall study findings and caveats: An assumption of roughly uniform sequencing depth across donors underlay the presence/absence analyses. A later analysis by the authors found several of the most significant clusters apparently linked to common viral pathogens. A later analysis revealed that TCR association rates differed between HLA loci, peaking at DRB1 and bottoming out at HLA-C. Reports described diagnosis of cytomegalovirus status by the classifier as highly specific and sensitive.

The length of the CDR3 is 15 residues. Looked up from germline, CDR1 is SNHLY and CDR2 is FYNNEI. Trimming left V 8 bases short and J 11 bases short, with 22 bases between. 13 Jbeta primers and 60 Vbeta primers were used for the PCR. Clones were read by immunoSEQ multiplex PCR, and TCRdb kept only the in-frame ones, dropping some. Of 90,000 or so clones in the sample, about 81% are singletons; the top ten hold 4% to 4.5%. A note on this clone: Its antigen is not known.

This clonotype originated in a man in his 60s in good health and CMV-seronegative. V usage is TRBV2 and J usage is TRBJ1-6, with TRBD1 as a possible D gene (5 bases). The specimen sequenced was PBMCs. CDR3 region: CASSRIGGIAAPLHF. CDR3 nucleotides: TGTGCCAGCTCACGTATCGGGGGAATTGCTGCACCCCTCCACTTT.